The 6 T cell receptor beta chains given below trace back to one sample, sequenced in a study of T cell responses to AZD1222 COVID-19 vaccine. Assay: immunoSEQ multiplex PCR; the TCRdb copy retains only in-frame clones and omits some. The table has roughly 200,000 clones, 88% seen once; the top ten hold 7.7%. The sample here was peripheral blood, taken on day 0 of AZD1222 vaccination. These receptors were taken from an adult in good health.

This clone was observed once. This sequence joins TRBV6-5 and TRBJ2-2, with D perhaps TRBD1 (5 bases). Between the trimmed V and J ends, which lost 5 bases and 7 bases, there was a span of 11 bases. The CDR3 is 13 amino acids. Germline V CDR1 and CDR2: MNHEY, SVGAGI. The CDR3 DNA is TGTGCCAGCAGTCTTCAGGGCGGCGGGGAGCTGTTTTTT. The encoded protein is CASSLQGGGELFF.

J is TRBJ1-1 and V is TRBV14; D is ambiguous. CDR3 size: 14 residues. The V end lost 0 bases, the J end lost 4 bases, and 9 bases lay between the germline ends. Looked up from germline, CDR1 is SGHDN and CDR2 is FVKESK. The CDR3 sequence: CASSQDLVGTEAFF. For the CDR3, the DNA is TGTGCCAGCAGCCAAGATCTAGTTGGCACTGAAGCTTTCTTT.

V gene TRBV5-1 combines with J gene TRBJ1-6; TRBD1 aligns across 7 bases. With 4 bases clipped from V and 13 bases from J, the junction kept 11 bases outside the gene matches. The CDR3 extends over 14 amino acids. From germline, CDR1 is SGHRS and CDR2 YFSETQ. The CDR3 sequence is CASSVTGSPGPLHF. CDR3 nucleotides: TGCGCCAGCAGCGTGACAGGGTCCCCAGGGCCCCTCCACTTT.

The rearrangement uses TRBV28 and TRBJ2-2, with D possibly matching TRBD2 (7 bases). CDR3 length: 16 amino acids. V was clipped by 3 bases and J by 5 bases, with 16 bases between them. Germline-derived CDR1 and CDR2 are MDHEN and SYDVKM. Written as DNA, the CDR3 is TGTGCCAGCAGTTTCCCCGCGGGGGCAGGTACCGGGGAGCTGTTTTTT. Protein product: CASSFPAGAGTGELFF.

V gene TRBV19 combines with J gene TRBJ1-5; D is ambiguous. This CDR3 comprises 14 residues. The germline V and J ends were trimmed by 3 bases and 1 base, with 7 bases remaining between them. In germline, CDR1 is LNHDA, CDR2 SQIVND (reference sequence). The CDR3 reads CASSILGSNQPQHF. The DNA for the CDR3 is TGTGCCAGTAGTATTTTGGGGAGCAATCAGCCCCAGCATTTT.

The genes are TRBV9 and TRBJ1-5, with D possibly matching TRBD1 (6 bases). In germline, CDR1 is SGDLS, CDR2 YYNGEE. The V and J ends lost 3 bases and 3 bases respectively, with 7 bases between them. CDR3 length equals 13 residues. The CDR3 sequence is CASSGGPNQPQHF. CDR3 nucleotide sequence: TGTGCCAGCAGCGGGGGGCCCAATCAGCCCCAGCATTTT.